This T cell receptor (beta chain) was retrieved from a study of blood T cell repertoires in COVID-19. On the study more broadly: From T cells, B-cell-depleted T cells, or PBMCs came the material, which was cDNA or gDNA.

Categorization into cohorts depended on clinical history that participants reported. Authors' processing steps: Amplifying reference gene primers gave estimates of nucleated cell counts. Measured with immunoSEQ multiplex PCR; TCRdb has only the in-frame clones, and not every one. V, J and clone size were drawn from that table, and D and trimming were deduced from the DNA. The sample contains roughly 300,000 clones, 87% of which appear only once. V dropped 6 bases and J dropped 4 bases, with 19 bases sitting between them. CDR3 size: 15 residues. Germline V gene lookup returns CDR1 SNHLY and CDR2 FYNNEI.

This TCR derives from a woman in her 30s who had recovered from COVID-19. The rearrangement joins TRBV2 to TRBJ2-7; TRBD1 might be the D (6 bases). The sequenced material came from PBMCs or T cells enriched from blood (not recorded which). The CDR3 DNA reads TGTGCCAGCAGGGAAACAGGGCCCCCGTCGTACGAGCAGTACTTC. Residues: CASRETGPPSYEQYF.